This TCR beta chain is from a study of cytomegalovirus exposure and HLA in healthy donors. The study's findings and limits: It was taken for granted in presence/absence analyses that sequencing depth across donors was roughly uniform.

V shed 5 bases, J shed 2 bases, and the junction held 13 bases outside the gene matches. Germline V gene sequence: CDR1 GTSNPN, CDR2 SVGIG (reference sequence). The CDR3 extends over 16 amino acids. The PCR was carried out with 60 Vbeta primers and 13 Jbeta primers. The table came from immunoSEQ multiplex PCR; TCRdb's copy has only in-frame clones and leaves some out. The sample carries 100,000 to 150,000 clones, around 83% recorded once. A note on this clone: Its specificity is unknown.

There were likely unrecorded immune exposures, though donors were nominally healthy when sampled. This chain links TRBV30 with TRBJ1-2; the match to TRBD1 covers 8 bases. The sequence derives from a girl aged 2-10 years in good health and CMV-seronegative. The sample consisted of PBMCs. CDR3: CAWSRDRSSQNYGYTF. CDR3 nucleotides: TGTGCCTGGTCCCGGGACAGGTCTTCCCAGAACTATGGCTACACCTTC.